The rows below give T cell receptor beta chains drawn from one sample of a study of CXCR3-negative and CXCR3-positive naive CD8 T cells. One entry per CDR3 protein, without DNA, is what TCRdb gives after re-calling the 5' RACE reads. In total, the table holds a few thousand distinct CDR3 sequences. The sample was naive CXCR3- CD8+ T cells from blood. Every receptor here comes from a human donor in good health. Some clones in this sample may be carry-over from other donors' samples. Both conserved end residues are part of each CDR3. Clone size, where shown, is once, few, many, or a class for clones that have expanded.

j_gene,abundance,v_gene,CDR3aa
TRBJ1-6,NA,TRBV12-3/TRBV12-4,CASREGGALHF
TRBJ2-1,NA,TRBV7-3,CASSLIRQGKDNEQFF
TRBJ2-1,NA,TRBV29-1,CSVFSGGANEQFF
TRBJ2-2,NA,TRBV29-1,CSVDSGGREGPNTGELFF
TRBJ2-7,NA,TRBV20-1,CSALSGTSGTYEQYF
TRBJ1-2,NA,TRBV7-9,CASSPTGANYGYTF
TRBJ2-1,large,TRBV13,CASSISGGAVYEQFF
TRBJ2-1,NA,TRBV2,CASSAPPGSEQFF